The 21 T cell receptor beta chains given below trace back to one sample, sequenced in a study of identical twins. TCRdb reprocessed the 5' RACE reads with MiXCR, giving one entry per CDR3 protein. The sample lists around 1.7 million distinct CDR3 sequences; around 29% were seen once. Sequences were obtained from cord blood. The receptors stem from a newborn girl in good health.

This chain connects TRBV9 to TRBJ2-7, with a possible D match to TRBD2 (5 bases). From germline, CDR1 is SGDLS and CDR2 YYNGEE. The CDR3 loop spans 12 amino acids. Trimming pared 2 bases from V and 7 bases from J, leaving 10 bases between. The CDR3 loop is CASSVGIGEQYF. CDR3 sequence (DNA): TGTGCCAGCAGCGTCGGGATCGGGGAGCAGTACTTC.

Only a few counts were recorded for this clonotype. The J gene is TRBJ2-4, the V gene TRBV20-1; TRBD2 aligns across 13 bases. CDR3 length: 18 amino acids. V dropped 2 bases and J dropped 0; count of bases not matched to a gene: 7. Germline CDR1 DFQATT, CDR2 SNEGSKA (reference sequence). The CDR3, as DNA: TGCAGTGCTAGACCACCAACTAGCGGGGGGGTAGCCAAAAACATTCAGTACTTC. The encoded protein is CSARPPTSGGVAKNIQYF.

The rearrangement joins TRBV6-5 to TRBJ2-7; possibly TRBD2 for D (6 bases). The CDR3 is 12 amino acids. Between the trimmed V and J ends, which lost 7 bases and 9 bases, there was a span of 16 bases. Germline V CDR1 and CDR2: MNHEY, SVGAGI. The CDR3 nucleotides are TGTGCCAGCACAAACGGGAGCGCCGTGCAGTACTTC. Its translation is CASTNGSAVQYF.

The chain combines TRBV7-9 with TRBJ1-1, with a possible D match to TRBD1 (5 bases). This CDR3 contains 14 residues. CDR1 and CDR2 from the germline V gene are SEHNR and FQNEAQ (reference sequence). V gave up 3 bases and J gave up 6 bases, with 14 bases separating them. CDR3 nucleotides: TGTGCCAGCAGCTTGGGCAGGGAGGTTGCTGAAGCTTTCTTT. This translates into CASSLGREVAEAFF.

V and J are TRBV20-1 and TRBJ1-2; unclear D gene. The germline CDR1 and CDR2 sequences are DFQATT and SNEGSKA (reference sequence). The CDR3 runs to 13 residues. Trimming took off 6 bases at V and 1 base at J, with 12 bases between the two ends. The CDR3 is CSAPQIINYGYTF. The CDR3 DNA reads as TGCAGTGCCCCACAGATTATTAACTATGGCTACACCTTC.

The chain is built from TRBV29-1 and TRBJ1-1; 7 bases are shared with TRBD1. Germline values: CDR1 SQVTM, CDR2 ANQGSEA. This CDR3 is 15 amino acids long. The CDR3, as DNA: TGCAGTAGTTGGGGAGGGGGCGCGACGAACACTGAAGCTTTCTTT. This codes for CSSWGGGATNTEAFF.

The rearrangement joins TRBV12-3 or TRBV12-4 to TRBJ2-3; 9 bases align to TRBD1. This CDR3 spans 16 amino acids. With V trimmed by 6 bases and J by 4 bases, 11 bases remained unmatched. As DNA, the CDR3 is TGTGCCAGCAGGGGACCCTCACAGGGGGCAGCAGATACGCAGTATTTT. Its protein product is CASRGPSQGAADTQYF.

There are many counts of this clonotype. The chain joins TRBV12-3 or TRBV12-4 to TRBJ1-2; D ambiguous. The CDR3 length is 15 residues. V was shortened by 3 bases and J by 6 bases, with 17 bases between the two germline ends. In DNA form, the CDR3 reads TGTGCCAGCAGTTTCTATCAATATGGCGTAAATGGCTACACCTTC. The encoded protein is CASSFYQYGVNGYTF.

This rearrangement joins TRBV5-1 to TRBJ2-2, with 11 bases lining up with TRBD1. The CDR3 covers 17 residues. The J segment lost 4 bases and the V segment lost 1 base, leaving 6 bases of the junction unmatched. CDR1 is SGHRS and CDR2 is YFSETQ in the germline V gene. CDR3 nucleotide sequence: TGCGCCAGCAGCTTGAGGGCCGGGACAGGGGGCACCGGGGAGCTGTTTTTT. This gives the protein CASSLRAGTGGTGELFF.

This clonotype was picked up many times. CDR3 coding DNA: TGTGCCAGCAGTGGACTAGCGGGACCAGATACGCAGTATTTT. Translating it yields CASSGLAGPDTQYF. The gene calls are TRBV2 and TRBJ2-3; 11 bases are a match to TRBD2. Germline CDR1 SNHLY, CDR2 FYNNEI. After removal of 4 bases from V and 4 bases from J, the junction contained 1 base not matched to a gene. This CDR3 is built from 14 residues.

There are many counts of this clonotype. This rearrangement joins TRBV6-2 or TRBV6-3 to TRBJ1-2; D possibly corresponds to TRBD1 (6 bases). The V gene lost 0 bases and the J gene lost 5 bases, with 13 bases spanning the gap. Germline V gene lookup returns CDR1 MNHEY and CDR2 SVGEGT. This CDR3 spans 15 amino acids. The CDR3 region is CASSYSTGPNYGYTF. The CDR3, as DNA: TGTGCCAGCAGTTACTCGACAGGCCCAAATTATGGCTACACCTTC.

Concerning this clonotype itself: A much bigger clone sits one base away, suggesting this may be a read error. The chain links TRBV29-1 to TRBJ2-1; tentatively, D is TRBD1 or TRBD2 (6 bases each). Trimming took 3 bases from V and 10 from J, leaving 16 bases between them. The CDR3 totals 13 residues. Germline CDR1 SQVTM, CDR2 ANQGSEA. CDR3 sequence (DNA): TGCAGCGTTGAGCCGGTACAGGGAGGCGAGCAGTTCTTC. Its translation is CSVEPVQGGEQFF.

CDR3 amino acids: CSVEDRFGNTEAFF. The CDR3 nucleotides read TGCAGCGTTGAAGATCGATTCGGCAACACTGAAGCTTTCTTT. The rearrangement uses TRBV29-1 and TRBJ1-1, with D unclear. In germline, CDR1 is SQVTM, CDR2 ANQGSEA. The CDR3 extends over 14 amino acids. Trimming shortened V by 0 bases and J by 2 bases, and 10 bases separated the two germline ends.

V usage is TRBV20-1 and J usage is TRBJ2-3; no firm D call. Trimming left V 5 bases short and J 4 bases short, with 13 bases between. CDR3 length equals 13 residues. Per germline, CDR1 DFQATT and CDR2 SNEGSKA (reference sequence). CDR3 nucleotides: TGCAGTGCTCTCCCCCTTTTGGCAGATACGCAGTATTTT. This translates into CSALPLLADTQYF.

This clonotype occurred a few times. This sequence joins TRBV5-5 and TRBJ1-2; weak D call: TRBD1 (5 bases). V shed 1 base and J shed 4 bases, with 14 bases lying between them. The CDR3 totals 15 residues. Germline CDR1 is SGHKS and CDR2 is YYEKEE (reference sequence). The CDR3 region is CASSLTGPRGYGYTF. CDR3 DNA sequence: TGTGCCAGCAGCTTGACGGGGCCCAGAGGCTATGGCTACACCTTC. The variable domain in full, with the rest retrieved from reference TRBV5-5 and TRBJ1-2, is DAGVTQSPTHLIKTRGQQVTLRCSPISGHKSVSWYQQVLGQGPQFIFQYYEKEERGRGNFPDRFSARQFPNYSSELNVNALLLGDSALYLCASSLTGPRGYGYTFGSGTRLTVV.

For this clonotype: The junction differs from germline at one of its ends, possibly a read error. The V gene is TRBV6-2 or TRBV6-3, the J gene TRBJ2-2, with D uncertain. The CDR3 has 16 residues. Per the germline V gene, CDR1 is MNHEY and CDR2 is SVGEGT. The CDR3 loop reads CASIYVPGSLTGELFF. Here the CDR3 DNA reads TGTGCCAGCATTTACGTCCCTGGTAGCCTCACCGGGGAGCTGTTTTTT.

In this sample, this clonotype turned up many times. V gene TRBV20-1 combines with J gene TRBJ2-5; D ambiguous. From germline, CDR1 is DFQATT and CDR2 SNEGSKA (reference sequence). Trimming removed 5 bases at V and 4 bases at J, with 17 bases between. The CDR3 consists of 14 residues. The DNA for the CDR3 is TGCAGTGCTTCTCAGAATTTAAAGGGAGAGACCCAGTACTTC. This translates into CSASQNLKGETQYF.

Regarding this clonotype: A read error may be the cause here, since a much bigger clone is one base away. The genes are TRBV29-1 and TRBJ1-2; TRBD1 matches at 9 bases. The CDR3 runs 13 residues. Germline V gene sequence: CDR1 SQVTM, CDR2 ANQGSEA. The CDR3 loop is CGVEGTGNYGYTF. DNA of the CDR3: TGCGGCGTTGAGGGGACAGGGAACTATGGCTACACCTTC.

This clonotype was counted between two and nine times. This chain uses TRBV5-1 with TRBJ1-4; 8 positions match TRBD1. Germline values: CDR1 SGHRS, CDR2 YFSETQ. Trimming took 7 bases from V and 3 from J; bases not matched to a gene: 5. CDR3 length equals 14 residues. DNA of the CDR3: TGCGCCAGCGGACAGGGCCCTTCTAATGAAAAACTGTTTTTT. Translated: CASGQGPSNEKLFF.

The CDR3, as DNA: TGTGCCAGCAGTCCGTGGGACAGCGAAGAGACCCAGTACTTC. Translating it yields CASSPWDSEETQYF. The chain employs TRBV12-3 or TRBV12-4 and TRBJ2-5; 7 bases match TRBD1. V lost 5 bases to trimming and J lost 3 bases; unmatched junction nucleotides: 6. The CDR3 extends over 14 amino acids.

The chain joins TRBV5-5 to TRBJ1-5; maybe TRBD1 (5 bases). Germline CDR1 and CDR2: SGHKS and YYEKEE (reference sequence). The CDR3 loop spans 16 amino acids. V was pared by 1 base and J by 5 bases, with 16 bases between. CDR3 DNA sequence: TGTGCCAGCAGCTTGAGCGTAGGCAGGGAAGATCAGCCCCAGCATTTT. It translates to CASSLSVGREDQPQHF.